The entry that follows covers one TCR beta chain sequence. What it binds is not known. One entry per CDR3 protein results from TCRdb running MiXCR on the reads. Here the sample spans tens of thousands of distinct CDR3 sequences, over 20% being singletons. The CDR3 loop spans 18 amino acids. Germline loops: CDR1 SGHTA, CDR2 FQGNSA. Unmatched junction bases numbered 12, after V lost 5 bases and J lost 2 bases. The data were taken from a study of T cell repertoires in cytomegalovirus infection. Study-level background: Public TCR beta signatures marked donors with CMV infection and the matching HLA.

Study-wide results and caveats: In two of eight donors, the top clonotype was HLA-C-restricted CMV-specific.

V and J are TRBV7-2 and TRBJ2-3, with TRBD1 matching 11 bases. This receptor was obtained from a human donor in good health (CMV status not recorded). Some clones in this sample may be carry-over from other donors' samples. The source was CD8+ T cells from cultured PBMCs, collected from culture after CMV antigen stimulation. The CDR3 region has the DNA TGTGCCAGCAGCGTACCGGGACAGGGGGGGACCCTCACAGATACGCAGTATTTT. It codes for CASSVPGQGGTLTDTQYF.